The 22 T cell receptor beta chains listed next were all sequenced from one sample in a study of T cell responses to AZD1222 COVID-19 vaccine. TCRdb's table, derived via immunoSEQ multiplex PCR, lists solely in-frame clones and lacks some. This sample has roughly 120,000 clones, with 70% to 90% found just once. The sample in question was peripheral blood, obtained on day 0 of AZD1222 vaccination. Receptor source: an adult in good health.

This clone was counted between two and nine times. The rearrangement uses TRBV7-3 and TRBJ1-6; D unclear. The germline CDR1 and CDR2 sequences are SGHTA and FQGTGA. The CDR3 consists of 12 residues. V lost 2 bases and J 8 bases, leaving 4 bases between the germline ends. The CDR3 reads CASSLGDSPLHF. In DNA form, the CDR3 reads TGTGCCAGCAGCTTAGGCGATTCACCCCTCCACTTT.

V gene TRBV5-1 combines with J gene TRBJ2-5; perhaps TRBD1 as D (6 bases). The CDR3 has 16 residues. V lost 2 bases and J 4 bases, leaving 18 bases between the germline ends. Germline CDR1 reads SGHRS; CDR2 reads YFSETQ. The CDR3 DNA follows: TGCGCCAGCAGCTTACCACAGGGTACGAGGACAGAGACCCAGTACTTC. Protein product: CASSLPQGTRTETQYF.

The CDR3 loop reads CASSLDSPDTQYF. The CDR3 bases are TGTGCCAGCAGCTTAGATTCCCCAGATACGCAGTATTTT. The rearrangement joins TRBV11-2 to TRBJ2-3, with D unclear. Looked up from germline, CDR1 is SGHAT and CDR2 is FQNNGV. CDR3 length: 13 residues. V shed 0 bases and J shed 4 bases, with 5 bases lying between them.

The V and J genes are TRBV18 and TRBJ2-5; the match to TRBD1 covers 11 bases. The CDR3 covers 15 residues. CDR1 KGHSH and CDR2 LQKENI come from the germline V gene. J was trimmed by 5 bases and V by 7 bases; bases with no gene match: 9. CDR3 sequence reads: CASCGTGGNVETQYF. Written as DNA, the CDR3 is TGTGCCAGCTGCGGGACAGGGGGTAATGTGGAGACCCAGTACTTC. The full variable domain, its missing parts supplied by reference TRBV18 and TRBJ2-5, is NAGVMQNPRHLVRRRGQEARLRCSPMKGHSHVYWYRQLPEEGLKFMVYLQKENIIDESGMPKERFSAEFPKEGPSILRIQQVVRGDSAAYFCASCGTGGNVETQYFGPGTRLLVL.

The chain employs TRBV3-1 (or the pseudogene TRBV3-2) and TRBJ1-4; D possibly corresponds to TRBD1 (5 bases). The V end lost 4 bases, the J end lost 5 bases, and 11 bases lay between the germline ends. The CDR3 is 14 residues long. Germline V lookup: CDR1 LGHDT, CDR2 YNNKEL (reference sequence). DNA of the CDR3: TGTGCCAGCAGCCTCGGGGCCCGAAATGAAAAACTGTTTTTT. This encodes CASSLGARNEKLFF.

The chain combines TRBV4-2 with TRBJ2-7; the D is unclear. The V end lost 0 bases, the J end lost 6 bases, and 9 bases lay between the germline ends. Germline V lookup: CDR1 LGHNA, CDR2 YNFKEQ. This CDR3 spans 13 amino acids. CDR3 protein: CASSQDPFLEQYF. The CDR3 DNA reads as TGTGCCAGCAGCCAAGATCCCTTCCTCGAGCAGTACTTC.

V usage is TRBV11-2 and J usage is TRBJ2-2; 8 nucleotides agree with TRBD2. The CDR3 loop spans 17 amino acids. Germline CDR1 reads SGHAT; CDR2 reads FQNNGV. V lost 5 bases, J lost 6 bases, and 14 bases stayed unmatched. The CDR3 is CASSLGAGGYHAGELFF. Here the CDR3 DNA reads TGTGCCAGCAGCCTAGGGGCGGGGGGTTACCACGCCGGGGAGCTGTTTTTT.

The V gene is TRBV6-5, the J gene TRBJ1-6; D may be TRBD1 (5 bases). The V and J ends lost 6 bases and 4 bases respectively, with 10 bases between them. CDR3 length: 14 amino acids. The germline gives CDR1 MNHEY, CDR2 SVGAGI. The CDR3 sequence is CASSPGQYNSPLHF. For the CDR3, the DNA is TGTGCCAGCAGCCCCGGACAATATAATTCACCCCTCCACTTT.

With respect to this clone: The sample contains more than one DNA sequence encoding this CDR3. J is TRBJ1-5 and V is TRBV12-3 or TRBV12-4; no clear D gene. The CDR3 is 11 residues long. With 3 bases removed from V and 6 bases from J, the gap between germline ends came to 3 bases. The chain's CDR3 is CASSLGQPQHF. CDR3 nucleotide sequence: TGTGCCAGCAGTTTGGGTCAGCCCCAGCATTTT.

This chain links TRBV15 with TRBJ2-7, with D possibly TRBD2 on 6 matching bases. Germline CDR1 and CDR2: LNHNV and YYDKDF (reference sequence). Trimming took off 4 bases at V and 5 bases at J, with 15 bases between the two ends. The CDR3 runs to 14 residues. CDR3 loop: CATSTPGLSNEQYF. For the CDR3, the DNA is TGTGCCACCAGCACTCCGGGACTTAGCAACGAGCAGTACTTC.

CDR3 nucleotide sequence: TGTGCCAGCAGCGTAGTCGCAGGAGAATCACCCCTCCACTTT. Translating it yields CASSVVAGESPLHF. The chain has TRBV9 and TRBJ1-6; D is unclear. The CDR3 extends over 14 amino acids. CDR1 and CDR2 (germline): SGDLS, YYNGEE. V was clipped by 0 bases and J by 10 bases, with 11 bases between them. The complete variable domain, with remaining parts taken from reference TRBV9 and TRBJ1-6, reads DSGVTQTPKHLITATGQRVTLRCSPRSGDLSVYWYQQSLDQGLQFLIQYYNGEERAKGNILERFSAQQFPDLHSELNLSSLELGDSALYFCASSVVAGESPLHFGNGTRLTVT.

The V and J genes are TRBV27 and TRBJ2-3; TRBD2 agrees at 11 bases. J was trimmed by 5 bases and V by 6 bases; bases with no gene match: 10. The V gene's germline CDR1 is MNHEY and CDR2 SMNVEV (reference sequence). CDR3 size: 16 residues. The CDR3 reads CASSLGIAGGLDTQYF. The CDR3 DNA sequence: TGTGCCAGCAGCCTGGGTATAGCGGGGGGGCTAGATACGCAGTATTTT.

This chain joins TRBV28 and TRBJ1-2, with D tentatively TRBD1 (5 bases). Germline V CDR1 and CDR2: MDHEN, SYDVKM. The V and J ends lost 5 bases and 2 bases respectively, with 15 bases between them. The CDR3 loop spans 15 amino acids. The CDR3 reads CASSLRATGNYGYTF. DNA of the CDR3: TGTGCCAGCAGTCTAAGGGCCACAGGCAACTATGGCTACACCTTC.

V and J are TRBV7-3 and TRBJ2-5; D gene ambiguous. Trimming removed 4 bases at V and 5 bases at J, with 20 bases between. The CDR3 consists of 16 residues. Germline CDR1 reads SGHTA; CDR2 reads FQGTGA. CDR3 sequence: CASSSNSGLGAETQYF. The CDR3 nucleotides read TGTGCCAGCAGCTCAAACTCCGGCCTAGGAGCCGAGACCCAGTACTTC. Complete variable domain (other parts from reference TRBV7-3 and TRBJ2-5): GAGVSQTPSNKVTEKGKYVELRCDPISGHTALYWYRQSLGQGPEFLIYFQGTGAADDSGLPNDRFFAVRPEGSVSTLKIQRTERGDSAVYLCASSSNSGLGAETQYFGPGTRLLVL.

The J gene is TRBJ2-1, the V gene TRBV18, with 11 bases identical to TRBD2. The CDR3 is made up of 14 amino acids. Germline CDR1 reads KGHSH; CDR2 reads LQKENI. V was pared by 3 bases and J by 8 bases, with 3 bases of the junction left unmatched. The CDR3: CASSPTSGIDEQFF. In DNA form, the CDR3 reads TGTGCCAGCTCACCGACTAGCGGGATCGATGAGCAGTTCTTC.

The chain has TRBV7-2 and TRBJ2-4; 8 bases map to TRBD2. This CDR3 spans 12 amino acids. Germline-derived CDR1 and CDR2 are SGHTA and FQGNSA. The ends lost 2 bases at V and 15 bases at J; junction bases unmatched: 6. This CDR3 reads CASSLPGTRWYF. In DNA, the CDR3 is TGTGCCAGCAGCTTACCGGGGACTAGATGGTACTTC.

A few counts support this clone. The chain links TRBV6-2 or TRBV6-3 to TRBJ2-5; either TRBD1 or TRBD2 may fit D (5 bases each). From germline, CDR1 is MNHEY and CDR2 SVGEGT. Trimming shortened V by 6 bases and J by 12 bases, and 17 bases separated the two germline ends. The CDR3 loop spans 12 amino acids. CDR3 protein: CASSSGAPEKYF. The CDR3 coding sequence is TGTGCCAGCAGCTCCGGGGCCCCAGAAAAGTACTTC.

The J gene is TRBJ1-5, the V gene TRBV27, with 9 nucleotides matching TRBD1. CDR1 is MNHEY and CDR2 is SMNVEV in the germline V gene (reference sequence). This CDR3 is 18 amino acids long. V was clipped by 6 bases and J by 7 bases; unmatched bases: 19. The CDR3 coding sequence is TGTGCCAGCAGATCCTCTTTGGACAGGGGAATGGTGTGGCAGCCCCAGCATTTT. This codes for CASRSSLDRGMVWQPQHF.

V is TRBV18 and J is TRBJ2-7; D perhaps matches TRBD1 (6 bases). This CDR3 spans 14 amino acids. Germline loops: CDR1 KGHSH, CDR2 LQKENI. Trimming removed 0 bases from V and 3 bases from J, with 9 bases in between. DNA of the CDR3: TGTGCCAGCTCACCACCCCCACAGGGCTACGAGCAGTACTTC. This sequence encodes CASSPPPQGYEQYF. The complete variable domain, with remaining parts taken from reference TRBV18 and TRBJ2-7, reads NAGVMQNPRHLVRRRGQEARLRCSPMKGHSHVYWYRQLPEEGLKFMVYLQKENIIDESGMPKERFSAEFPKEGPSILRIQQVVRGDSAAYFCASSPPPQGYEQYFGPGTRLTVT.

In its sample, this clone was seen once. V is TRBV7-9 and J is TRBJ1-2, with 10 bases identical to TRBD1. J was trimmed by 5 bases and V by 1 base; bases with no gene match: 4. Looked up from germline, CDR1 is SEHNR and CDR2 is FQNEAQ (reference sequence). The CDR3 loop spans 15 amino acids. The CDR3 loop reads CASSLVGTGVYGYTF. The CDR3 region has the DNA TGTGCCAGCAGCTTAGTCGGGACAGGGGTTTATGGCTACACCTTC.

The chain couples TRBV12-3 or TRBV12-4 to TRBJ1-5; possibly TRBD1 for D (6 bases). V was cut by 7 bases and J by 6 bases, with 10 bases left in between. CDR3 length: 12 amino acids. The CDR3 DNA is TGTGCCAGCAAGGGGGGGCTTCAGCCCCAGCATTTT. Translation gives CASKGGLQPQHF.

The CDR3 protein is CSVEHKLYGYTF. CDR3 coding DNA: TGCAGCGTTGAACACAAATTATATGGCTACACCTTC. J is TRBJ1-2 and V is TRBV29-1; D is unclear. This CDR3 region has 12 residues. Trimming took 2 bases from V and 5 from J, leaving 9 bases between them. Germline lookup yields CDR1 SQVTM and CDR2 ANQGSEA.